This T cell receptor beta chain derives from a study of blood T cell repertoires in COVID-19. Turning to the study itself: PBMCs, B-cell-depleted T cells, or T cells provided the cDNA or gDNA that made up the material.

Authors' data handling: Reference gene primer amplification yielded estimated nucleated cell counts. Profiling relied on immunoSEQ multiplex PCR, and the TCRdb table lists in-frame clones only, not all of them. The DNA was the basis for D and trimming; V, J and clone size are from that table. The data contain approximately 80,000 clones, about nine tenths of them singletons. Germline V gene sequence: CDR1 SGHVS, CDR2 FNYEAQ. Trimming at V came to 5 bases and at J to 4 bases, leaving 5 bases not matched to a gene. The CDR3 has 16 amino acids. The V call is TRBV7-6, the J call TRBJ2-2; TRBD1 matches at 12 bases. This receptor was taken from a woman of 80 years or more with acute or convalescent COVID-19. Specimen: peripheral blood. CDR3 in amino acids: CASSNRDRGLTGELFF. CDR3 bases: TGTGCCAGCAGCAACCGGGACAGGGGGCTCACCGGGGAGCTGTTTTTT.